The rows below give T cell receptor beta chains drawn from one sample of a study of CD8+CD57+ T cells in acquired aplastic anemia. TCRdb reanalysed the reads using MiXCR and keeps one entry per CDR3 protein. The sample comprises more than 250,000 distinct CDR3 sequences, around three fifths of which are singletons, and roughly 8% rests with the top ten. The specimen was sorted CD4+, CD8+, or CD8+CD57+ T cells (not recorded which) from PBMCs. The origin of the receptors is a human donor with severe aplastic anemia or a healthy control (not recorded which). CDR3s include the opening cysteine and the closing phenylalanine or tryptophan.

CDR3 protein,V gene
CASSFRDRKGNTEAFF,TRBV7-3
CASSLSYRGLTEAFF,TRBV3-1
CASSEGTNTGELFF,TRBV9
CASSYGGFGSETQYF,TRBV6-1
CSARGQGQYTEAFF,TRBV20-1
CSARDRGELEQYF,TRBV20-1
CASSNRGQPKDTQYF,TRBV19
CASSSHRDSRSGANVLTF,TRBV7-8
CASKHSTSGNTEAFF,TRBV11-3
CASSRTGDQPQHF,TRBV12-3/TRBV12-4
CASSPGQGQETQYF,TRBV7-6
CASSRNEFWDRFGGNHF,TRBV5-5
CASSAGGTEAFF,TRBV2
CAISLNGLAGGEQYF,TRBV10-3
CASSDDAGLREQFF,TRBV6-4
CSAGEIAGGSF,TRBV20-1
CASSEFSSRGLRATSTDTQYF,TRBV6-1
CASSLELGTREYF,TRBV12-3/TRBV12-4
CASSFQAGANVLTF,TRBV7-2
CASSPPTGVTEAFF,TRBV18
CASSLTGSGEQYF,TRBV6-6
CASSMLGQGLNEQFF,TRBV19
CASRRTGASGELFF,TRBV2
CASSLIFPATDTQYF,TRBV7-3
CASSLEMPRELFF,TRBV5-4
CASSWTPSNDEKLFF,TRBV6-5
CASRTGGGAGTDTQYF,TRBV12-3/TRBV12-4
CASSQDGAGYSPLHF,TRBV4-3
CASSLQRGAALDTQYF,TRBV3-1
CASSYSRVRNEQFF,TRBV6-6
CSARAGTGGRDYGYTF,TRBV20-1
CASSLASPTNEQFF,TRBV7-2
CASRARQGSNSPLHF,TRBV5-1
CASSSVSGAAYEQYF,TRBV24-1
CASGTGGAGETQYF,TRBV13
CASSYLDRGDGYTF,TRBV10-3
CASRGDGHYGYTF,TRBV2
CASRGTVSEQFF,TRBV7-2
CASSPWKFDRDYQPQHF,TRBV7-2
CASSSRTSGRKTYNEQFF,TRBV5-6
CASSPRPSSTYEQYF,TRBV19
CASSYNTGELFF,TRBV11-2
CATSRVLFGTDTQYF,TRBV15
CASSLGRGYEQYF,TRBV7-2
CASTPVPGELFF,TRBV7-9
CAWSLGPGNTIYF,TRBV30
CASSSDRGNQPQHF,TRBV3-1